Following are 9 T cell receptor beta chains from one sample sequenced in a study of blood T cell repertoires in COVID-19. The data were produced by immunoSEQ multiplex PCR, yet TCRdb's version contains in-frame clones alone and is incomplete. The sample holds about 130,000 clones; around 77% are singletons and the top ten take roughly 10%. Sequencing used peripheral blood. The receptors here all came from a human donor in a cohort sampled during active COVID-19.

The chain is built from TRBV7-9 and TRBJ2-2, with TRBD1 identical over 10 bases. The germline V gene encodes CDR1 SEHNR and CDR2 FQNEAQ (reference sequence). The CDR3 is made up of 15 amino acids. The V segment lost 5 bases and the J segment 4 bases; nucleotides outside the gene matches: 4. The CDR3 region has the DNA TGTGCCAGCAGCCTGGGACAGGGGAGCACCGGGGAGCTGTTTTTT. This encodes CASSLGQGSTGELFF. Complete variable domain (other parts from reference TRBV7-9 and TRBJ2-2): DTGVSQNPRHKITKRGQNVTFRCDPISEHNRLYWYRQTLGQGPEFLTYFQNEAQLEKSRLLSDRFSAERPKGSFSTLEIQRTEQGDSAMYLCASSLGQGSTGELFFGEGSRLTVL.

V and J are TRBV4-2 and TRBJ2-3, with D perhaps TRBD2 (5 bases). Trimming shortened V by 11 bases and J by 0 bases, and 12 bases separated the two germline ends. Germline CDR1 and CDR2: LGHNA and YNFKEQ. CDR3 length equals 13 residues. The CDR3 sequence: CAVGGLSTDTQYF. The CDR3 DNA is TGTGCCGTTGGCGGACTCAGCACAGATACGCAGTATTTT.

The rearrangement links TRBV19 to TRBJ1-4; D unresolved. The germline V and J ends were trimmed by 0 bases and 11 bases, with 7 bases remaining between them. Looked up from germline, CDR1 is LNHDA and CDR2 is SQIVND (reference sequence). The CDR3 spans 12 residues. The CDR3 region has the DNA TGTGCCAGTAGTATAGACGCTACTAAACTGTTTTTT. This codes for CASSIDATKLFF.

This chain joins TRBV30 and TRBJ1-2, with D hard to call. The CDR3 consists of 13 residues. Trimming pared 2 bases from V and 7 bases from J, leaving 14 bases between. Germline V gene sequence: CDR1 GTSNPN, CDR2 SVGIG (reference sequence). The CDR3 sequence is CAWSMGGFGGYTF. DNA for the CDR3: TGTGCCTGGAGTATGGGAGGGTTCGGTGGCTACACCTTC.

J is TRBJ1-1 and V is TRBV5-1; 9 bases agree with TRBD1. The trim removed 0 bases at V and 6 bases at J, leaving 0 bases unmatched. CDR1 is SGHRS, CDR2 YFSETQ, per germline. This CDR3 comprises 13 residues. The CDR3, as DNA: TGCGCCAGCAGCTTGGGGGACAGGGCTGAAGCTTTCTTT. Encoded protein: CASSLGDRAEAFF.

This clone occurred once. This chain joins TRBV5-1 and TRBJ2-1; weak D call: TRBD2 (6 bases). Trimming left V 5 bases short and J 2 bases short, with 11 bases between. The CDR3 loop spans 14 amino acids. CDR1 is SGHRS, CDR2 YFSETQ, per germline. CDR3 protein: CASREGETYNEQFF. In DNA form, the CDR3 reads TGCGCCAGCAGGGAGGGAGAAACCTACAATGAGCAGTTCTTC.

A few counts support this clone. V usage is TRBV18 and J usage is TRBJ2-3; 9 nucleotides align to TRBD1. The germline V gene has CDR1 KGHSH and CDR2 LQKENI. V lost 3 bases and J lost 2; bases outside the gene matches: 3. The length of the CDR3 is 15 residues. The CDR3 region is CASSPTGGPTDTQYF. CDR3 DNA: TGTGCCAGCTCACCTACAGGGGGCCCCACAGATACGCAGTATTTT.

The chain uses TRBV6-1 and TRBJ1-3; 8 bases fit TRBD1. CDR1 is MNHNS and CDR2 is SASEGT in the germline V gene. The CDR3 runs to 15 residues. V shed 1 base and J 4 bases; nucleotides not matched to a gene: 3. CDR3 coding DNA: TGTGCCAGCAGTGAAGGTCAGGGGGCGGGAAACACCATATATTTT. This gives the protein CASSEGQGAGNTIYF.

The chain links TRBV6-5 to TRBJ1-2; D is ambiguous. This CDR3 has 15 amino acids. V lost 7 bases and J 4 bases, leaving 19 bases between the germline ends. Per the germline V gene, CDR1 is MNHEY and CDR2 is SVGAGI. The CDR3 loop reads CASNGGATGSYGYTF. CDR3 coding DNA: TGTGCCAGCAATGGAGGAGCCACCGGGTCCTATGGCTACACCTTC.